The 21 T cell receptor beta chains reported below all come from one sample, sequenced in a study of T-cell memory formation after mild COVID-19. TCRdb re-analysed the 5' RACE reads in MiXCR, keeping a single row per CDR3 protein. Of about 400,000 distinct CDR3 sequences listed, around a quarter are singletons. The specimen sequenced was PBMCs or a T cell subset sorted from them (not recorded which). These receptor sequences come from an adult woman who had mild COVID-19 (a few samples of this study predate the infection). Cell type and time point are not known.

DNA of the CDR3: TGTGCCAGCAGTTTACCGCCGGCCCATGAAGCTTTCTTT. It codes for CASSLPPAHEAFF. The chain combines TRBV12-3 or TRBV12-4 with TRBJ1-1; D remains ambiguous. V was pared by 2 bases and J by 7 bases, with 11 bases between. The CDR3 loop spans 13 amino acids.

The chain uses TRBV4-3 and TRBJ1-1; TRBD1 might be the D (6 bases). The CDR3 has 13 amino acids. Per the germline V gene, CDR1 is LGHNA and CDR2 is YSLEER. V was shortened by 0 bases and J by 7 bases, with 9 bases between the two germline ends. CDR3: CASSQDTGLEAFF. The CDR3 region has the DNA TGCGCCAGCAGCCAAGATACAGGGCTTGAAGCTTTCTTT.

The rearrangement links TRBV4-2 to TRBJ2-1, with 7 bases lining up with TRBD1. V lost 6 bases and J lost 9; bases outside the gene matches: 8. Germline V gives CDR1 LGHNA, CDR2 YNFKEQ. This CDR3 is built from 13 residues. In nucleotides, the CDR3 is TGTGCCAGCAGTAACAGGGCAGGGGGTGAGCAGTTCTTC. Translating gives CASSNRAGGEQFF.

This clonotype was detected only a few times. The chain carries TRBV5-5 and TRBJ2-5; possibly TRBD2 for D (6 bases). CDR3 length equals 16 residues. Trimming removed 4 bases at V and 2 bases at J, with 18 bases between. Germline V gene sequence: CDR1 SGHKS, CDR2 YYEKEE (reference sequence). As DNA, the CDR3 is TGTGCCAGCAGCATTGGGGGTAGCGGAGCTCAAGAGACCCAGTACTTC. Encoded protein: CASSIGGSGAQETQYF.

This clonotype was seen a few times. The J gene is TRBJ2-5, the V gene TRBV5-8; TRBD1 matches at 10 bases. Germline CDR1 is SGHTS and CDR2 is YDEGEE. The CDR3 loop spans 15 amino acids. With V trimmed by 4 bases and J by 5 bases, 8 bases remained unmatched. The CDR3 sequence: CASSHRTGGVETQYF. The CDR3 DNA reads as TGTGCCAGCAGCCACCGGACAGGGGGGGTGGAGACCCAGTACTTC.

This chain joins TRBV9 and TRBJ2-1; 12 positions match TRBD2. The V and J ends lost 3 bases and 9 bases, in that order; junction bases with no gene match: 4. Looked up from germline, CDR1 is SGDLS and CDR2 is YYNGEE. This CDR3 is built from 14 residues. CDR3 in DNA: TGTGCCAGCAGCGCTAGCGGGGGGGCGGGTGAGCAGTTCTTC. Amino acids: CASSASGGAGEQFF.

The table lists this clonotype with many counts. This chain links TRBV5-1 with TRBJ1-1, with a possible D match to TRBD1 (5 bases). Trimming stripped 4 bases from V and 1 base from J, with 14 bases between. The CDR3 is 15 amino acids. Germline assignment: CDR1 SGHRS and CDR2 YFSETQ. CDR3 in amino acids: CASSTLPGRNTEAFF. CDR3 coding DNA: TGCGCCAGCAGCACGCTACCGGGACGGAACACTGAAGCTTTCTTT.

This clonotype came up a few times. The V and J genes are TRBV5-5 and TRBJ1-2, with a weak D call TRBD1 (6 bases). The CDR3 length is 15 residues. CDR1 SGHKS and CDR2 YYEKEE come from the germline V gene (reference sequence). Trimming took off 0 bases at V and 2 bases at J, with 11 bases between the two ends. Here the CDR3 DNA reads TGTGCCAGCAGCTTGGTTTACGGGGGCAACTATGGCTACACCTTC. The encoded protein is CASSLVYGGNYGYTF.

Here the CDR3 DNA reads TGTGCCAGCAGTTACGAACAGGGTTGGGGCTACACCTTC. It specifies CASSYEQGWGYTF. The chain carries TRBV6-5 and TRBJ1-2; D might be TRBD1 (6 bases). V lost 2 bases and J lost 8, with 12 bases in between. The CDR3 runs to 13 residues. Looked up from germline, CDR1 is MNHEY and CDR2 is SVGAGI.

The sample holds a few counts of this clonotype. CDR3: CASSLRYGARQNEAFF. CDR3 nucleotides: TGTGCCAGCAGCCTGAGGTACGGCGCCCGGCAGAATGAAGCTTTCTTT. V usage is TRBV5-5 and J usage is TRBJ1-1; D gene ambiguous. CDR1 SGHKS and CDR2 YYEKEE come from the germline V gene (reference sequence). The germline V and J ends were trimmed by 4 bases and 7 bases, with 23 bases remaining between them. CDR3 length: 16 residues.

There are a few counts of this clonotype. The chain links TRBV5-5 to TRBJ2-1, with D unresolved. Trimming removed 0 bases from V and 6 bases from J, with 10 bases in between. Germline loops: CDR1 SGHKS, CDR2 YYEKEE (reference sequence). This CDR3 region has 14 residues. As DNA, the CDR3 is TGTGCCAGCAGCTTGGAGGCCAGACCCAATGAGCAGTTCTTC. This codes for CASSLEARPNEQFF.

The rearrangement joins TRBV6-2 or TRBV6-3 to TRBJ2-3, with a possible D match to TRBD2 (6 bases). Trimming pared 5 bases from V and 1 base from J, leaving 22 bases between. The germline V gene encodes CDR1 MNHEY and CDR2 SVGEGT. The CDR3 contains 18 residues. In DNA, the CDR3 is TGTGCCAGCAGTAGTCACTTAGCGGATACGGCCGGCACAGATACGCAGTATTTT. As protein: CASSSHLADTAGTDTQYF.

This clonotype has just a few counts. The chain carries TRBV18 and TRBJ2-1; 8 bases fit TRBD2. Losses at the gene ends were 3 bases for V and 3 bases for J; bases not matched to a gene: 4. This CDR3 is 15 amino acids long. CDR1 is KGHSH, CDR2 LQKENI, per germline. The CDR3 nucleotides are TGTGCCAGCTCACCTCTAGGGACTAGCTACAATGAGCAGTTCTTC. Protein: CASSPLGTSYNEQFF. Full variable domain (rest looked up from reference TRBV18 and TRBJ2-1): NAGVMQNPRHLVRRRGQEARLRCSPMKGHSHVYWYRQLPEEGLKFMVYLQKENIIDESGMPKERFSAEFPKEGPSILRIQQVVRGDSAAYFCASSPLGTSYNEQFFGPGTRLTVL.

This clonotype was detected a few times. J is TRBJ2-7 and V is TRBV6-2 or TRBV6-3; D ambiguous. Germline assignment: CDR1 MNHEY and CDR2 SVGEGT. The V gene lost 0 bases and the J gene lost 2 bases, with 11 bases spanning the gap. The CDR3 has 15 residues. CDR3 amino acids: CASSYSMGGTYEQYF. The CDR3 region has the DNA TGTGCCAGCAGTTACTCGATGGGCGGTACCTACGAGCAGTACTTC.

The chain combines TRBV13 with TRBJ1-1; D is uncertain. V was clipped by 1 base and J by 0 bases, with 9 bases between them. The CDR3 is 15 amino acids. Germline lookup yields CDR1 PRHDT and CDR2 FYEKMQ (reference sequence). This chain's CDR3 is CASSLELSMNTEAFF. The CDR3 DNA follows: TGTGCCAGCAGCTTAGAGCTCAGCATGAACACTGAAGCTTTCTTT.

The chain joins TRBV12-3 or TRBV12-4 to TRBJ1-2; 7 bases are a match to TRBD1. Trimming cost V 6 bases and J 8 bases; bases outside gene matches: 6. The length of the CDR3 is 12 residues. Here the CDR3 DNA reads TGTGCCAGCAGCTGGGACAGCCTCGGCTACACCTTC. Translation: CASSWDSLGYTF.

This clonotype was seen more than once but under ten times. The chain links TRBV29-1 to TRBJ2-4; tentatively, D is TRBD1 or TRBD2 (6 bases each). The germline gives CDR1 SQVTM, CDR2 ANQGSEA. V shed 4 bases and J shed 0 bases, with 10 bases lying between them. There are 14 residues in the CDR3. CDR3 in amino acids: CSVVGGLAKNIQYF. The CDR3 nucleotides are TGCAGCGTTGTGGGGGGCCTAGCCAAAAACATTCAGTACTTC.

This clonotype came up once. The CDR3 region is CATSRDQAAFYGYTF. DNA for the CDR3: TGTGCCACCAGCAGAGATCAGGCAGCTTTCTATGGCTACACCTTC. The rearrangement uses TRBV15 and TRBJ1-2; D unresolved. The CDR3 sequence is 15 residues long. V dropped 0 bases and J dropped 4 bases, with 12 bases sitting between them. Germline CDR1 LNHNV, CDR2 YYDKDF (reference sequence).

This clonotype has more than one count but fewer than ten. The V gene is TRBV20-1, the J gene TRBJ1-1; 10 positions agree with TRBD1. The germline V gene has CDR1 DFQATT and CDR2 SNEGSKA (reference sequence). The V gene end was trimmed by 2 bases and the J gene end by 0 bases; junction bases not matched to a gene: 3. The CDR3 spans 15 residues. CDR3 nucleotide sequence: TGCAGTGCTAGATCGACAGGGGGCATGAACACTGAAGCTTTCTTT. This codes for CSARSTGGMNTEAFF.

This clonotype was observed a handful of times. This chain uses TRBV20-1 with TRBJ2-1, with 9 bases that match TRBD2. With 6 bases clipped from V and 7 bases from J, the junction kept 16 bases outside the gene matches. Germline loops: CDR1 DFQATT, CDR2 SNEGSKA (reference sequence). The CDR3 has 16 amino acids. This CDR3 is CSAMLRRVAGVNEQFF. DNA of the CDR3: TGCAGTGCGATGCTCAGGCGTGTAGCGGGAGTGAATGAGCAGTTCTTC.

This clonotype was detected a few times. The germline gene is not matched at one end of the junction; a read error may be the cause. V is TRBV20-1 and J is TRBJ1-4; no reliable D call. This CDR3 has 17 residues. Germline CDR1 and CDR2: DFQATT and SNEGSKA (reference sequence). The DNA of the CDR3 is TGCAGTGCTGCACTTCGTCCGGATCTCTCAACTAGTGAAAAACTGTTTTTT. Translated, it gives CSAALRPDLSTSEKLFF.